The sequence of this T cell receptor beta chain was determined in a study of human T cells and chemical hapten exposure. Broader study findings: Among TCRs, those above 1 in 1000 frequency were unaffected by DPC sensitization. The formation of large CDR3 similarity clusters by expanded TCRs significantly exceeded that of controls.

Time point denoted: patch test 1, 2 weeks after DPC sensitization. Treatment: therapeutic diphenylcyclopropenone sensitization with weekly scalp DPC. For this clonotype: No antigen is known for it. A much larger clone differs by one base, so this may be a read error.

The V end lost 0 bases, the J end lost 0 bases, and 12 bases lay between the germline ends. This CDR3 region has 17 residues. Germline V gene data show CDR1 as SGHTA and CDR2 as FQGTGA. Library construction involved attaching unique molecular identifiers to individual cDNA molecules, which allowed quantitative, reproducible TCR counting. One entry per CDR3 protein, called by TCRdb with MiXCR from the RACE reads. The sample carries approximately 80,000 distinct CDR3 sequences, about 10% recorded once. The specimen comprised whole blood, sampled in connection with sensitization to the hapten diphenylcyclopropenone (DPC). This chain links TRBV7-3 with TRBJ2-1, with unresolved D. The source of this sequence is a woman aged 45-59 years with alopecia areata. Some clones in this sample may be carry-over from other donors' samples. The CDR3 DNA is TGTGCCAGCAGCTTAACGGCCGGGTTTAGCTCCTACAATGAGCAGTTCTTC. It encodes CASSLTAGFSSYNEQFF.